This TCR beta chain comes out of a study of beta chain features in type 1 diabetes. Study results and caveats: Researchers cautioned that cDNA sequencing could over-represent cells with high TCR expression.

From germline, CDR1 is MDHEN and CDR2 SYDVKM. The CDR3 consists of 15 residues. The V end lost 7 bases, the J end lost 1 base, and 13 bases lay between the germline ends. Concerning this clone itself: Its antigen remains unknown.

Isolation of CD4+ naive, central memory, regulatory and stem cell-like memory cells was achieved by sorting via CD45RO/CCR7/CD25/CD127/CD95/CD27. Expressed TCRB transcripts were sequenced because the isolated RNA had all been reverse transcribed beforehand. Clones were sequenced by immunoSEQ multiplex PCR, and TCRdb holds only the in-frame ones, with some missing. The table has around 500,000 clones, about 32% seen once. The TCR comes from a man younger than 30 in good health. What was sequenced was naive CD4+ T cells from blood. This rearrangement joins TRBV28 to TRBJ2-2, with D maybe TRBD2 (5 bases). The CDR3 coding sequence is TGTGCCAGCACCAAGCCGGGAATGAACACCGGGGAGCTGTTTTTT. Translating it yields CASTKPGMNTGELFF.